The sequence of this T cell receptor beta chain was determined in a study of cytomegalovirus exposure and HLA in healthy donors. Study-wide findings and caveats: A later analysis showed HLA-associated TCR beta chains outstripping equally common others in clonal expansion. Immune exposure was documented only through CMV serostatus. Confirmation was obtained in vitro that three CMV-associated chains are specific for CMV antigens.

The CDR3 loop spans 12 amino acids. Deletions cut 0 bases from V and 10 bases from J, with 11 bases between. Per germline, CDR1 SGHDT and CDR2 YYEEEE. A multiplex PCR was run with 60 Vbeta primers and 13 Jbeta primers. The repertoire was sequenced with immunoSEQ multiplex PCR; TCRdb's copy has only in-frame clones and lacks some. The data hold 130,000 to 150,000 clones, with about 74% observed a single time. A single count supports this clone. Its antigen is unknown. The sample comprised PBMCs. The clonotype was recovered from a woman aged 40 to 55 in good health and CMV-seronegative. The chain carries TRBV5-6 and TRBJ2-7; D perhaps matches TRBD1 (6 bases). The CDR3 coding sequence is TGTGCCAGCAGCTTGGGGCGGACAGTCCAGTACTTC. It yields the protein CASSLGRTVQYF.